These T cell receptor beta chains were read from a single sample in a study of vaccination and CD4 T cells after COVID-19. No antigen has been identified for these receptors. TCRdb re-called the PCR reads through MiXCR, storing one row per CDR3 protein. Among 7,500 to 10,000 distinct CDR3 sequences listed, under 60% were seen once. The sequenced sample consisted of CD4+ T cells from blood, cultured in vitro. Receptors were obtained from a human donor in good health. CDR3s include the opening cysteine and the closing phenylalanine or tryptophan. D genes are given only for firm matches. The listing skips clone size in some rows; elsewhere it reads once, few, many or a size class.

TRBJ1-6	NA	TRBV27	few	CASSLLQGSNSPLHF	TGTGCCAGCAGTTTACTCCAGGGATCTAATTCACCCCTCCACTTT
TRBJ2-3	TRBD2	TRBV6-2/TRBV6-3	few	CASSHPGLAGATQYF	TGTGCCAGCAGTCATCCGGGACTAGCGGGGGCTACGCAGTATTTT
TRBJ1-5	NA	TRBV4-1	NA	CASSGGRGPSYEQYFGPGQPQHF	NA
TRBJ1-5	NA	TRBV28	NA	CASSPGGGVQPQHF	TGTGCCAGCAGCCCCGGGGGGGGAGTTCAGCCCCAGCATTTT
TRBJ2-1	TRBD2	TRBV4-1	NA	CASSQDGTSGRITSYNEQFF	TGCGCCAGCAGCCAAGATGGGACTAGCGGGAGGATTACGTCCTACAATGAGCAGTTCTTC
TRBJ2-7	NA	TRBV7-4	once	CASSTGQLVYEQYF	TGTGCCAGCAGCACAGGACAGCTAGTCTACGAGCAGTACTTC
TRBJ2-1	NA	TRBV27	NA	CASSPESGTKPRADEQFF	TGTGCCAGCAGCCCTGAATCCGGGACCAAGCCCCGTGCGGATGAGCAGTTCTTC
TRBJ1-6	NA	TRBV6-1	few	CASRQGYTSPLHF	TGTGCCAGCAGACAGGGTTATACTTCACCCCTCCACTTT
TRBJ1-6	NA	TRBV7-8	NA	CASSFYGVGNSPLHF	TGTGCCAGCAGCTTTTACGGTGTGGGGAATTCACCCCTCCACTTT
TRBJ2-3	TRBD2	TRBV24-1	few	CATSDPTPGLAGGDTQYF	TGTGCCACCAGTGATCCCACACCGGGACTAGCGGGGGGAGATACGCAGTATTTT
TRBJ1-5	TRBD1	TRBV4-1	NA	CASSQADRDNQPQHF	TGCGCCAGCAGCCAAGCGGACAGGGACAATCAGCCCCAGCATTTT
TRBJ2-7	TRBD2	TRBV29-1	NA	CSVEILAGGVYEQYF	TGCAGCGTTGAAATACTAGCGGGGGGTGTCTACGAGCAGTACTTC
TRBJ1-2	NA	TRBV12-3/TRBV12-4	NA	CASSLANYGYTF	TGTGCCAGCAGTTTGGCTAACTATGGCTACACCTTC
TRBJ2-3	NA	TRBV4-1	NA	CASSPWGFGTDTQYF	TGCGCCAGCAGCCCCTGGGGGTTTGGCACAGATACGCAGTATTTT
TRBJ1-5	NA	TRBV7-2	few	CASSTRHEQPQHF	TGTGCCAGCAGCACCCGACACGAACAGCCCCAGCATTTT
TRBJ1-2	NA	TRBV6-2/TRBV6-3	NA	CASRIHRDAYGYTF	TGTGCCAGCAGGATACACCGGGATGCCTATGGCTACACCTTC
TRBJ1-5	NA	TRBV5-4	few	CASSFDRNQPQHF	TGTGCCAGCAGCTTTGACCGCAATCAGCCCCAGCATTTT
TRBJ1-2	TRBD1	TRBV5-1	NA	CASSLGGQGAYGYTF	TGCGCCAGCAGCTTGGGGGGACAGGGGGCCTATGGCTACACCTTC
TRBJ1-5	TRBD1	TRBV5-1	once	CASSPTGGAYSNQPQHF	TGCGCCAGCAGTCCGACAGGGGGCGCTTATAGCAATCAGCCCCAGCATTTT
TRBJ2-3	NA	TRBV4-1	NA	CASSPGTTDTQYF	TGCGCCAGCAGCCCTGGCACAACAGATACGCAGTATTTT
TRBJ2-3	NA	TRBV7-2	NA	CASSPGVGGDTQYF	TGTGCCAGCAGCCCGGGGGTAGGGGGGGATACGCAGTATTTT
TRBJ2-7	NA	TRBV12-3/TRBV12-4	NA	CASSLAGRNFDEQYF	TGTGCCAGCAGTTTAGCGGGACGGAACTTCGACGAGCAGTACTTC
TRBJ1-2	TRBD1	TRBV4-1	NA	CASSRSHTQGAWGYTF	TGCGCCAGCAGCCGCTCCCATACACAGGGGGCTTGGGGCTACACCTTC
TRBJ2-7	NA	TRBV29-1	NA	CSVDGGSYEQYF	TGCAGCGTTGACGGCGGCTCCTACGAGCAGTACTTC
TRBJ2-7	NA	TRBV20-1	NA	CSAITGTPNYEQYF	TGCAGTGCGATTACCGGGACCCCGAACTACGAGCAGTACTTC
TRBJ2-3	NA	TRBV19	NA	CASSITRGTDTQYF	TGTGCCAGTAGTATAACCAGGGGCACAGATACGCAGTATTTT
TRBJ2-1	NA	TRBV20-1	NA	CSARDEGVSYNEQFF	TGCAGTGCTAGAGATGAGGGAGTGTCCTACAATGAGCAGTTCTTC
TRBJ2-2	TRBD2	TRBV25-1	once	CASRGLAETGELFF	TGTGCCAGCCGGGGACTAGCAGAAACCGGGGAGCTGTTTTTT
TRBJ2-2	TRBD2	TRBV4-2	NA	CASSQRTSGNLGTGELFF	TGTGCCAGCAGCCAACGGACTAGCGGGAACTTGGGGACCGGGGAGCTGTTTTTT
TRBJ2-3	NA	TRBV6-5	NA	CASSYSGAATQYF	TGTGCCAGCAGTTACTCAGGGGCGGCGACGCAGTATTTT
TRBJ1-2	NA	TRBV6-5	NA	CASSYFGQLPFTF	TGTGCCAGCAGTTATTTCGGACAGCTACCATTCACCTTC
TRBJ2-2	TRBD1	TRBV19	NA	CASSTRQSGGGTGELFF	TGTGCCAGTAGTACTCGGCAGTCAGGGGGCGGGACCGGGGAGCTGTTTTTT